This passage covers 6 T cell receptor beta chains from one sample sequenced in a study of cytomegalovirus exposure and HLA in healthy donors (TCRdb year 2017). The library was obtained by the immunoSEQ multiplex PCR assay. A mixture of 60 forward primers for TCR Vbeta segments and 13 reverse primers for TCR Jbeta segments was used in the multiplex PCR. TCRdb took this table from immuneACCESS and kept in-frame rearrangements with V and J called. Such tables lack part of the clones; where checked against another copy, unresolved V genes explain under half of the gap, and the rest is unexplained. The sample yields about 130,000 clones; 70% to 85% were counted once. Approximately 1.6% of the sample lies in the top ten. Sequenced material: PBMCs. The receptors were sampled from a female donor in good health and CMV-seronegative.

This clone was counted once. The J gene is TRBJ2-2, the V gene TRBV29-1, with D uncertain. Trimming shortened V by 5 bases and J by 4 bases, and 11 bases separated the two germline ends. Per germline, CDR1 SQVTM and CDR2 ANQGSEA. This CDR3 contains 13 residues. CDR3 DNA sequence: TGCAGCGTTCGTAGAGATACCACCGGGGAGCTGTTTTTT. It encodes CSVRRDTTGELFF.

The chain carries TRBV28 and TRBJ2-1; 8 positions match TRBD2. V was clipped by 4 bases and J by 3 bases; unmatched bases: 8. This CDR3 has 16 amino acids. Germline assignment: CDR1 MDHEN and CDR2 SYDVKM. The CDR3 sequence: CASSSKAGVIYNEQFF. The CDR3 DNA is TGTGCCAGCAGTTCCAAAGCGGGAGTTATCTACAATGAGCAGTTCTTC. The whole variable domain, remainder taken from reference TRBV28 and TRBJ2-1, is DVKVTQSSRYLVKRTGEKVFLECVQDMDHENMFWYRQDPGLGLRLIYFSYDVKMKEKGDIPEGYSVSREKKERFSLILESASTNQTSMYLCASSSKAGVIYNEQFFGPGTRLTVL.

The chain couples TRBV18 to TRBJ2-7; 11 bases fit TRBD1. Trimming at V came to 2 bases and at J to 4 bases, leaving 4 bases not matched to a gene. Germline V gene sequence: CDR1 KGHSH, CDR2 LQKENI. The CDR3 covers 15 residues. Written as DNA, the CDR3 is TGTGCCAGCTCACCAAGGACAGGGGGCAGGTACGAGCAGTACTTC. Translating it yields CASSPRTGGRYEQYF. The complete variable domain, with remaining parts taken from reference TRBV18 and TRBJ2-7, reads NAGVMQNPRHLVRRRGQEARLRCSPMKGHSHVYWYRQLPEEGLKFMVYLQKENIIDESGMPKERFSAEFPKEGPSILRIQQVVRGDSAAYFCASSPRTGGRYEQYFGPGTRLTVT.

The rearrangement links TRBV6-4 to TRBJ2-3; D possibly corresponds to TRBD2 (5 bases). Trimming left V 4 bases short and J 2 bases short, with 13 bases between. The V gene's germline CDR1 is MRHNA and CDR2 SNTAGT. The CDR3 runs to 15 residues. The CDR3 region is CASSAGGSDTDTQYF. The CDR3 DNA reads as TGTGCCAGCAGTGCCGGAGGATCCGACACAGATACGCAGTATTTT.

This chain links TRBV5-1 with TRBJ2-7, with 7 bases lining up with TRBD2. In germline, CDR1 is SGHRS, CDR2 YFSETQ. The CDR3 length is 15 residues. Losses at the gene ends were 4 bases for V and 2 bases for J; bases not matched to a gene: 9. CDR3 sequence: CASSPWASGAYEQYF. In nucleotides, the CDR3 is TGCGCCAGCAGCCCCTGGGCTAGCGGAGCCTACGAGCAGTACTTC.

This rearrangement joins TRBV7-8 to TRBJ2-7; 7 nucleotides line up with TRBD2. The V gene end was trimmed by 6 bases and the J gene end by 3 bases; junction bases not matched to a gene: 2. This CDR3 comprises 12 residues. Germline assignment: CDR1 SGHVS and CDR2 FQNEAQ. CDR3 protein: CASSWGGYEQYF. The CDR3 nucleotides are TGTGCCAGCAGTTGGGGGGGCTACGAGCAGTACTTC.